This TCR beta chain is from a study of shared clonotypes between healthy human individuals. Whole-study context: Three CD4 naive, three CD4 memory, two CD8 naive and one CD8 memory plate were used per donor.

Trimming pared 4 bases from V and 4 bases from J, leaving 5 bases between. Germline V lookup: CDR1 LGHNA, CDR2 YSLEER. The CDR3 is made up of 12 amino acids. Study processing details: ImmunoSEQ supplied junction-only sequences lacking quality scores, so filtering was different. Data came from immunoSEQ multiplex PCR; TCRdb stores just in-frame clones and leaves some out. V and J calls and clone size are copied from that table; D and trimming were computed from the DNA. This repertoire shows about 2 million clones, about 95% found once; its top ten account for 0.85% to 1.3%. Naive-designated CD8 cells lacked CD45RO, were positively enriched for CCR7, and omitted terminally differentiated effector memory CD45RA+ cells.

The receptor comes from a man in his late teens or twenties in good health. Sequenced material: naive CD8+ T cells sorted from blood. The chain uses TRBV4-3 and TRBJ2-1; no definite D call. The CDR3 region has the DNA TGCGCCAGCAGCCTCGGTTACAATGAGCAGTTCTTC. This codes for CASSLGYNEQFF.